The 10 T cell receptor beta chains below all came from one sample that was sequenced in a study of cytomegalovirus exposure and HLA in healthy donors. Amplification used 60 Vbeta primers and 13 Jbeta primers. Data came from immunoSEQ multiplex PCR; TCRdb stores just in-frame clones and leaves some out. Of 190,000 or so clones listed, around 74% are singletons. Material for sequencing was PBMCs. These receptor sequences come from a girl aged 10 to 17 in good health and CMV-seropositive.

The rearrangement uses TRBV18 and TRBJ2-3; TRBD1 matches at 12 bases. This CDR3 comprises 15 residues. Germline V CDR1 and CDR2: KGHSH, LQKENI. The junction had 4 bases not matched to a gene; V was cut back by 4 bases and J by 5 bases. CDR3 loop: CASSRDRGPIDTQYF. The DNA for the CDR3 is TGTGCCAGCTCACGGGACAGGGGGCCTATAGATACGCAGTATTTT.

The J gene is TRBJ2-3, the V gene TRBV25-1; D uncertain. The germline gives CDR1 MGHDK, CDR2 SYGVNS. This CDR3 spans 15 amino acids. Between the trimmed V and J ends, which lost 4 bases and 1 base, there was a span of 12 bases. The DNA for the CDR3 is TGTGCCAGCAGTGGTTTCGCCGGAGGCACAGATACGCAGTATTTT. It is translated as CASSGFAGGTDTQYF.

Here the CDR3 reads CASSPSGSYGYTF. As DNA, the CDR3 is TGTGCCAGCAGCCCCAGTGGGAGCTATGGCTACACCTTC. V is TRBV7-2 and J is TRBJ1-2; unclear D gene. The V gene's germline CDR1 is SGHTA and CDR2 FQGNSA. The CDR3 totals 13 residues. Trimming took 5 bases from V and 4 from J, leaving 11 bases between them.

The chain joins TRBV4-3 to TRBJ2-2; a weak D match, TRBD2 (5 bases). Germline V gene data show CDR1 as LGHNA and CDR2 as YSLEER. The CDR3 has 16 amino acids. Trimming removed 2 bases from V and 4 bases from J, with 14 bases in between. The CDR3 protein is CASSQTLAAGTGELFF. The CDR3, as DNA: TGCGCCAGCAGCCAAACGCTGGCGGCGGGCACCGGGGAGCTGTTTTTT.

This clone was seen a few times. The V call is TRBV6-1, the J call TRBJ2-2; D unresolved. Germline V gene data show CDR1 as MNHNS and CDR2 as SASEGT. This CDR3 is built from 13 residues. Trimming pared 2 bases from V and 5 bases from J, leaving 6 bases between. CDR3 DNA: TGTGCCAGCAGTGAATATCTGACCGGGGAGCTGTTTTTT. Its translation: CASSEYLTGELFF.

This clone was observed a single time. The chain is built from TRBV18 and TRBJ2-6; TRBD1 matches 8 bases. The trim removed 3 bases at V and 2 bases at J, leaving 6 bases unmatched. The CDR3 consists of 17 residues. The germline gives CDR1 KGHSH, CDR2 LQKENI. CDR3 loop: CASSPQGAPPGANVLTF. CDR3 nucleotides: TGTGCCAGCTCACCTCAGGGGGCCCCTCCTGGGGCCAACGTCCTGACTTTC.

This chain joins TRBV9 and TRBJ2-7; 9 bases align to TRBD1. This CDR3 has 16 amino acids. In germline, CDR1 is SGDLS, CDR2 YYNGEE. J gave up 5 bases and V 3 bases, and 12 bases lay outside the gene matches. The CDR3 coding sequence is TGTGCCAGCAGCGCTGGATCCCCCTGGACAGGGGACGAGCAGTACTTC. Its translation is CASSAGSPWTGDEQYF.

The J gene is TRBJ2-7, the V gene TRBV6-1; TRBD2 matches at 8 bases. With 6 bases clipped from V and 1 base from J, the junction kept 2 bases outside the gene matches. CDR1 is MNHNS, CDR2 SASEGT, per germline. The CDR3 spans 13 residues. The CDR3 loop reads CASSSGGSYEQYF. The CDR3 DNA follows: TGTGCCAGCAGCTCGGGGGGGTCCTACGAGCAGTACTTC.

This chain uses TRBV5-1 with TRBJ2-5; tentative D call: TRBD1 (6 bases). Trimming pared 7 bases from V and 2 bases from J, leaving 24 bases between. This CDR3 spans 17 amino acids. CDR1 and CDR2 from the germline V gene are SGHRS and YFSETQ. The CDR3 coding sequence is TGCGCCAGCCGGCCCGAAGAGGGGAAAGGGGGACAAGAGACCCAGTACTTC. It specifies CASRPEEGKGGQETQYF.

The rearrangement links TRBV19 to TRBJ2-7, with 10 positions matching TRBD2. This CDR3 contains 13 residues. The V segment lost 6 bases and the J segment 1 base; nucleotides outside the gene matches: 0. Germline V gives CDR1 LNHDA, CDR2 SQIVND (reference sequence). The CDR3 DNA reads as TGTGCCAGTAGACTAGCGGGGTCCTACGAGCAGTACTTC. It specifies CASRLAGSYEQYF.